This T cell receptor (beta chain) was documented in a study of Graves' ophthalmopathy and Graves' hyperthyroidism. V was trimmed by 5 bases and J by 4 bases, leaving 17 bases between them. The CDR3 length is 15 residues. Germline V gene sequence: CDR1 SNHLY, CDR2 FYNNEI. This clonotype came up many times. Amplified material comprised TCR beta CDR3 regions derived from RNA transcripts. After a first-round RT-PCR with HTBI primers, a second-round multiplex PCR was run. TCRdb called the multiplex PCR reads again in MiXCR, with one record for every CDR3 protein. This table has hundreds of thousands of distinct CDR3 sequences, about a fifth appearing once.

Sequenced input: peripheral blood. The TCR was taken from a woman aged 18-29 years with stable Graves' hyperthyroidism. Some clones in this sample may be carry-over from other donors' samples. The gene calls are TRBV2 and TRBJ1-2; the D is unclear. Here the CDR3 reads CASSSMPAPTYGYTF. DNA of the CDR3: TGTGCCAGCAGTTCTATGCCAGCACCGACCTATGGCTACACCTTC.